The TCR beta chain described here comes from a study of human T cells and chemical hapten exposure. Across the study: It was small differences in pooled library volume that mainly caused per-sample TCR yields to vary. The study's findings and limits: Following DPC sensitization, TCRs present above 1 in 1000 frequency showed no change.

For the library, individual cDNA molecules each received unique molecular identifiers. TCRdb called the RACE reads again in MiXCR, with one record for every CDR3 protein. The data contain 85,000 to 95,000 distinct CDR3 sequences, roughly 8% of them singletons. J gave up 1 base and V 5 bases, and 4 bases lay outside the gene matches. Germline V gene sequence: CDR1 SNHLY, CDR2 FYNNEI. The CDR3 is made up of 17 amino acids. As for time point: healthy volunteer bleed at 2 weeks. Unfractionated whole blood served as the source for total RNA extraction. In its sample, this clonotype was seen many times. What it binds is unknown.

This TCR was sampled from a female donor in good health. Some clones in this sample may be carry-over from other donors' samples. The source material was whole blood. The J gene is TRBJ2-2, the V gene TRBV2; 13 nucleotides line up with TRBD2. The CDR3 bases are TGTGCCAGCAGTCTAGGACTAGCGGGAGTGAACACCGGGGAGCTGTTTTTT. Translation gives CASSLGLAGVNTGELFF.